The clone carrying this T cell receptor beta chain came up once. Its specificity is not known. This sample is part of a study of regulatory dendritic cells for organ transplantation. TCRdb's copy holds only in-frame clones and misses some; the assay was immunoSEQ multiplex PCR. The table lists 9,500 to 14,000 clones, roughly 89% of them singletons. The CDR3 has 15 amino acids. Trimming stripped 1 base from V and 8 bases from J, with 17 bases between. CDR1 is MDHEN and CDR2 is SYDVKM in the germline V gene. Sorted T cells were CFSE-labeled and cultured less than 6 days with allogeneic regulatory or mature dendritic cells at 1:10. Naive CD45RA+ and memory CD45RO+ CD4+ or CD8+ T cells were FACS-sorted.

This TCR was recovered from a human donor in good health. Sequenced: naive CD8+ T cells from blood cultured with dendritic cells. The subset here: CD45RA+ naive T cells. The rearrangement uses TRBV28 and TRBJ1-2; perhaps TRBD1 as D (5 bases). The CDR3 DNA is TGTGCCAGCAGTTTATTAGGGGCAGGGAGTGAAGGCTACACCTTC. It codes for CASSLLGAGSEGYTF.